Each of the 27 T cell receptor beta chains below was sequenced from the same sample in a study of technical replicates of blood from a handful of donors. Repertoires were generated with immunoSEQ multiplex PCR, while TCRdb's copy carries only in-frame clones and drops some. The sample has 13,000 or so clones, roughly 95% seen once. The material sequenced was PBMCs. These receptor sequences come from a human donor in good health.

This chain links TRBV5-6 with TRBJ2-5; 9 bases are shared with TRBD1. Germline-derived CDR1 and CDR2 are SGHDT and YYEEEE. J was trimmed by 5 bases and V by 2 bases; bases with no gene match: 4. The CDR3 spans 14 residues. The CDR3 region is CASSLQGAGETQYF. DNA of the CDR3: TGTGCCAGCAGCTTACAGGGGGCAGGGGAGACCCAGTACTTC. Full variable domain (remainder filled in from reference TRBV5-6 and TRBJ2-5): DAGVTQSPTHLIKTRGQQVTLRCSPKSGHDTVSWYQQALGQGPQFIFQYYEEEERQRGNFPDRFSGHQFPNYSSELNVNALLLGDSALYLCASSLQGAGETQYFGPGTRLLVL.

The V call is TRBV6-1, the J call TRBJ2-3; D is undetermined. Germline CDR1 reads MNHNS; CDR2 reads SASEGT. The CDR3 is 15 residues long. V was clipped by 7 bases and J by 4 bases, with 18 bases between them. For the CDR3, the DNA is TGTGCCAGCACCGCGACCTGGAGCGCGCCAGATACGCAGTATTTT. Protein product: CASTATWSAPDTQYF.

The J gene is TRBJ2-7, the V gene TRBV28; D is undetermined. The CDR3 contains 14 residues. V shed 6 bases and J shed 2 bases, with 14 bases lying between them. The germline V gene encodes CDR1 MDHEN and CDR2 SYDVKM. CDR3 amino acids: CASRHYMEPYEQYF. The CDR3 DNA follows: TGTGCCAGCAGACACTACATGGAACCCTACGAGCAGTACTTC.

The gene calls are TRBV5-1 and TRBJ1-4; D may be TRBD1 (6 bases). V gave up 4 bases and J gave up 5 bases, with 12 bases separating them. CDR1 and CDR2 (germline): SGHRS, YFSETQ. The CDR3 spans 14 residues. In DNA, the CDR3 is TGCGCCAGCAGCACCCAGGGGCTCAATGAAAAACTGTTTTTT. Amino acid sequence: CASSTQGLNEKLFF.

The chain has TRBV5-1 and TRBJ1-4; D perhaps matches TRBD1 (5 bases). Germline lookup yields CDR1 SGHRS and CDR2 YFSETQ. CDR3 size: 15 residues. The V end was cut by 0 bases, the J end by 5 bases, with 11 bases between. The CDR3 nucleotides read TGCGCCAGCAGCTTGGCCTTGGGGCTGAATGAAAAACTGTTTTTT. It translates to CASSLALGLNEKLFF.

The CDR3 DNA sequence: TGTGCCAGCAGTTACGGAGCGGGACGAGACGGCAATGAGCAGTTCTTC. This sequence encodes CASSYGAGRDGNEQFF. This chain connects TRBV6-6 to TRBJ2-1; 7 positions match TRBD2. The germline V gene has CDR1 MNHNY and CDR2 SVGAGI (reference sequence). J was trimmed by 6 bases and V by 2 bases; bases with no gene match: 10. There are 16 residues in the CDR3.

This clone came up once. One end of the junction does not line up with germline, which may come from a read error. The J gene is TRBJ2-7, the V gene TRBV4-1; tentative D call: TRBD2 (5 bases). The CDR3 totals 14 residues. Germline lookup yields CDR1 MGHRA and CDR2 YSYEKL. The CDR3 nucleotides read TGCGCCAGTAGCCAGGCGGAGGCGTCCTACGAGCAGTACTTC. This codes for CASSQAEASYEQYF.

The CDR3 loop is CASRPPPDRGNQPQHF. In DNA, the CDR3 is TGTGCCAGCAGGCCGCCCCCTGACAGGGGAAATCAGCCCCAGCATTTT. V usage is TRBV28 and J usage is TRBJ1-5, with 8 bases fitting TRBD1. The CDR3 extends over 16 amino acids. The trim removed 6 bases at V and 4 bases at J, leaving 11 bases unmatched. Germline lookup yields CDR1 MDHEN and CDR2 SYDVKM.

This chain links TRBV5-6 with TRBJ2-1; possibly TRBD1 or TRBD2 for D (5 bases each). The V gene lost 4 bases and the J gene lost 0 bases, with 17 bases spanning the gap. Germline CDR1 reads SGHDT; CDR2 reads YYEEEE. The CDR3 is made up of 17 amino acids. The CDR3 nucleotides read TGTGCCAGCAGCCTGGGGCTAGCCTATCCCTCCTACAATGAGCAGTTCTTC. Translation: CASSLGLAYPSYNEQFF.

The chain joins TRBV30 to TRBJ2-5, with D hard to call. The germline V gene encodes CDR1 GTSNPN and CDR2 SVGIG (reference sequence). V gave up 3 bases and J gave up 5 bases, with 13 bases separating them. The length of the CDR3 is 13 residues. CDR3 sequence reads: CAWSVVASETQYF. The CDR3 nucleotides read TGTGCCTGGAGCGTGGTAGCCTCGGAGACCCAGTACTTC.

V gene TRBV27 combines with J gene TRBJ2-5; no reliable D call. The CDR3 covers 12 residues. Germline V CDR1 and CDR2: MNHEY, SMNVEV (reference sequence). V was shortened by 6 bases and J by 4 bases, with 9 bases between the two germline ends. The CDR3 DNA is TGTGCCAGCAGCATCATCGGAGAGACCCAGTACTTC. Its protein product is CASSIIGETQYF.

The J gene is TRBJ1-3, the V gene TRBV6-1; no definite D call. This CDR3 region has 13 residues. The germline gives CDR1 MNHNS, CDR2 SASEGT. Trimming cost V 6 bases and J 7 bases, with 13 bases left between them. The CDR3 protein is CASSDPGWNTIYF. In nucleotides, the CDR3 is TGTGCCAGCAGCGACCCCGGGTGGAACACCATATATTTT.

The rearrangement joins TRBV25-1 to TRBJ1-1; D is possibly TRBD1 (5 bases). V was cut by 0 bases and J by 7 bases, with 15 bases left in between. The CDR3 is made up of 15 amino acids. The V gene's germline CDR1 is MGHDK and CDR2 SYGVNS. The CDR3 DNA follows: TGTGCCAGCAGTGAATACGGTGGGGTGACAGATGAAGCTTTCTTT. The encoded protein is CASSEYGGVTDEAFF.

The rearrangement joins TRBV27 to TRBJ2-7; TRBD2 aligns across 7 bases. The CDR3 runs to 14 residues. Germline values: CDR1 MNHEY, CDR2 SMNVEV (reference sequence). V was pared by 5 bases and J by 3 bases, with 7 bases of the junction left unmatched. CDR3 sequence: CASSLAGVSYEQYF. In DNA form, the CDR3 reads TGTGCCAGCAGTCTCGCGGGAGTAAGCTACGAGCAGTACTTC.

The chain has TRBV5-1 and TRBJ2-7; D remains unclear. Trimming took off 4 bases at V and 5 bases at J, with 13 bases between the two ends. The CDR3 spans 13 residues. Looked up from germline, CDR1 is SGHRS and CDR2 is YFSETQ. As DNA, the CDR3 is TGCGCCAGCAGCGAGAGCCTCCTCCACGAGCAGTACTTC. This translates into CASSESLLHEQYF.

The chain carries TRBV21-1 and TRBJ2-5; no check of the table's D call, TRBD2, against the DNA was made. TRBV21-1 is termed a pseudogene. There are 12 residues in the CDR3. This chain's CDR3 is CASSRGEETQYF. Written as DNA, the CDR3 is TGTGCCAGCAGCCGCGGAGAAGAGACCCAGTACTTC.

This chain connects TRBV11-2 to TRBJ2-1, with 13 bases that match TRBD2. This CDR3 comprises 17 residues. V shed 0 bases and J 7 bases; nucleotides not matched to a gene: 6. CDR1 and CDR2 (germline): SGHAT, FQNNGV. CDR3 region: CASSLDRLAGGSNEQFF. CDR3 nucleotides: TGTGCCAGCAGCTTAGACCGACTAGCGGGAGGCTCAAATGAGCAGTTCTTC.

This clone was observed a single time. The J gene is TRBJ2-7, the V gene TRBV6-1, with 9 positions matching TRBD1. The CDR3 is made up of 14 amino acids. Germline CDR1 MNHNS, CDR2 SASEGT. V lost 7 bases to trimming and J lost 4 bases; unmatched junction nucleotides: 8. CDR3 in DNA: TGTGCCAGCACATTCACAGGGGGCGCGTACGAGCAGTACTTC. Its translation is CASTFTGGAYEQYF.

The chain employs TRBV6-7 and TRBJ2-5; a weak D match, TRBD2 (5 bases). TRBV6-7 is known as an ORF, though its function is uncertain. The V gene lost 5 bases and the J gene lost 4 bases, with 23 bases spanning the gap. The CDR3 length is 17 residues. The CDR3 protein is CASSPMTRTGCRETQYF. CDR3 DNA: TGTGCCAGCAGTCCGATGACCCGGACGGGGTGCCGAGAGACCCAGTACTTC.

In its sample, this clone was seen once. The genes are TRBV5-4 and TRBJ2-7, with TRBD1 as a possible D gene (5 bases). The CDR3 is 17 amino acids. Trimming removed 5 bases at V and 2 bases at J, with 23 bases between. Per the germline V gene, CDR1 is SGHNT and CDR2 is YYREEE (reference sequence). The CDR3 DNA reads TGTGCCAGCAGTAACCTCCCGGGCAGGGTCAGGGCCTACGAGCAGTACTTC. Its translation is CASSNLPGRVRAYEQYF. Using reference TRBV5-4 and TRBJ2-7 for the parts outside the CDR3, the full variable domain is ETGVTQSPTHLIKTRGQQVTLRCSSQSGHNTVSWYQQALGQGPQFIFQYYREEENGRGNFPPRFSGLQFPNYSSELNVNALELDDSALYLCASSNLPGRVRAYEQYFGPGTRLTVT.

The rearrangement joins TRBV18 to TRBJ2-7; TRBD1 matches 12 bases. The V gene's germline CDR1 is KGHSH and CDR2 LQKENI. The trim removed 3 bases at V and 4 bases at J, leaving 4 bases unmatched. This CDR3 has 15 amino acids. As DNA, the CDR3 is TGTGCCAGCTCACCTGGGACAGGGGGCTGGTACGAGCAGTACTTC. Its translation: CASSPGTGGWYEQYF.

The J gene is TRBJ2-7, the V gene TRBV30, with 9 bases identical to TRBD1. The CDR3 length is 16 residues. V shed 1 base and J 4 bases; nucleotides not matched to a gene: 11. CDR1 and CDR2 (germline): GTSNPN, SVGIG (reference sequence). Here the CDR3 DNA reads TGTGCCTGGAGTGCCATGGGGGACAGGGCCTCTTACGAGCAGTACTTC. Protein product: CAWSAMGDRASYEQYF.

The chain carries TRBV27 and TRBJ2-5; TRBD2 aligns across 7 bases. The V and J ends lost 4 bases and 5 bases, in that order; junction bases with no gene match: 7. The CDR3 runs to 14 residues. Germline loops: CDR1 MNHEY, CDR2 SMNVEV (reference sequence). CDR3 loop: CASSSLGGEETQYF. The CDR3, as DNA: TGTGCCAGCAGTTCCTTGGGGGGGGAGGAGACCCAGTACTTC.

In its sample, this clone was seen a few times. The CDR3 reads CASSRQGAYSYEQYF. The CDR3 DNA sequence: TGTGCCAGCAGTCGACAGGGGGCCTATTCCTACGAGCAGTACTTC. This sequence joins TRBV7-9 and TRBJ2-7; 10 bases are shared with TRBD1. CDR1 and CDR2 (germline): SEHNR, FQNEAQ (reference sequence). Trimming at V came to 6 bases and at J to 1 base, leaving 6 bases not matched to a gene. The CDR3 runs to 15 residues.

V is TRBV14 and J is TRBJ1-1; 10 bases are shared with TRBD1. Germline CDR1 reads SGHDN; CDR2 reads FVKESK. V gave up 4 bases and J gave up 4 bases; unmatched junction bases: 3. This CDR3 is 14 amino acids long. CDR3 sequence reads: CASSLRTGGTEAFF. The CDR3 DNA is TGTGCCAGCAGCCTCCGGACAGGGGGCACTGAAGCTTTCTTT.

V is TRBV7-7 and J is TRBJ2-2; possible D gene TRBD1, 6 bases. The ends were cut back, 2 bases at V and 4 bases at J, with 8 bases in the middle. There are 14 residues in the CDR3. Germline V CDR1 and CDR2: SSHAT, FNYEAQ (reference sequence). CDR3 DNA sequence: TGTGCCAGCAGCTTAAGGGGGTCCACCGGGGAGCTGTTTTTT. Its translation: CASSLRGSTGELFF.

J is TRBJ1-3 and V is TRBV9; tentatively, D is TRBD1 (6 bases). Germline-derived CDR1 and CDR2 are SGDLS and YYNGEE. Trimming removed 1 base at V and 0 bases at J, with 11 bases between. CDR3 length: 16 residues. As DNA, the CDR3 is TGTGCCAGCAGCGTACTTGGACAGTCCTCTGGAAACACCATATATTTT. The encoded protein is CASSVLGQSSGNTIYF.